Below are 28 T cell receptor beta chains sequenced from a single sample in a study of regulatory T cells in long-lasting Graves disease (dated by TCRdb to about 2021). The sample's time point label is to be understood as: newly diagnosed GD, antithyroid drugs for less than 3 months. RNA was extracted from PBMCs in TRIzol for both TCR sequencing and RNA sequencing. Libraries were constructed by multiplex PCR. The listed sequencing device is Illumina HiSeq 4000. To build TCR beta libraries, CDR3 regions were amplified by Arm-PCR using iRepertoire HTBI primers. TCRdb redid the processing of the public reads, applying fastp at Q25 and MiXCR, and retained in-frame beta chains. Each CDR3 protein appears once, grouped with its most common genes and DNA. This sample is represented by some 600,000 distinct CDR3 sequences; 16% of them were singletons. The top ten constitute 12% of the sample. These data were also reused for a study on T cells in Graves' hyperthyroidism and ophthalmopathy.

Specimen: peripheral blood mononuclear cells (PBMCs), collected at new diagnosis, from a patient treated with antithyroid drugs. The receptors were gathered from a man between 18 and 29 years old with Graves disease. Donor details come from another sample of the same person, matched by shared clones.

This chain connects TRBV10-3 to TRBJ2-2, with D possibly TRBD2 on 6 matching bases. V dropped 3 bases and J dropped 1 base, with 12 bases sitting between them. Germline assignment: CDR1 ENHRY and CDR2 SYGVKD. The CDR3 is 16 amino acids. The CDR3: CAISDRDSKNTGELFF. CDR3 nucleotide sequence: TGTGCCATCAGTGACCGGGACTCCAAGAACACCGGGGAGCTGTTTTTT.

A single count supports this clonotype. It may be a read error: a sequence one base away is much more abundant. V usage is TRBV30 and J usage is TRBJ2-7, with D hard to call. Looked up from germline, CDR1 is GTSNPN and CDR2 is SVGIG (reference sequence). V lost 0 bases to trimming and J lost 6 bases, with 9 bases between them. The CDR3 extends over 12 amino acids. The CDR3 is CAWSVNKSEQYF. CDR3 DNA sequence: TGTGCCTGGAGTGTTAACAAGTCCGAGCAGTACTTC.

The chain uses TRBV9 and TRBJ2-2; 7 nucleotides match TRBD1. From germline, CDR1 is SGDLS and CDR2 YYNGEE. V was pared by 3 bases and J by 3 bases, with 5 bases of the junction left unmatched. The CDR3 has 15 amino acids. The CDR3 reads CASSATGLDTGELFF. As DNA, the CDR3 is TGTGCCAGCAGCGCGACAGGGCTGGACACCGGGGAGCTGTTTTTT.

Regarding this clonotype: One base away lies a much larger clone, so this may be a sequencing read error. This chain links TRBV2 with TRBJ1-1; 9 nucleotides line up with TRBD1. The CDR3 has 15 residues. CDR1 and CDR2 (germline): SNHLY, FYNNEI. The CDR3 DNA reads as TGTGCCAGCAGTACCGGGACAGGGTTTGACACTGAAGCTCTCTTT. As protein: CASSTGTGFDTEALF. Complete variable domain (other parts from reference TRBV2 and TRBJ1-1): EPEVTQTPSHQVTQMGQEVILRCVPISNHLYFYWYRQILGQKVEFLVSFYNNEISEKSEIFDDQFSVERPDGSNFTLKIRSTKLEDSAMYFCASSTGTGFDTEALFGQGTRLTVV.

This clonotype came up a few times. J is TRBJ2-1 and V is TRBV7-3, with D unresolved. The germline gives CDR1 SGHTA, CDR2 FQGTGA. The CDR3 loop spans 14 amino acids. V lost 0 bases and J lost 5, with 8 bases in between. CDR3 region: CASSLTATDNEQFF. CDR3 in DNA: TGTGCCAGCAGCTTAACTGCCACGGACAATGAGCAGTTCTTC.

This clonotype was observed many times. The rearrangement links TRBV18 to TRBJ2-7; D unresolved. Trimming cost V 1 base and J 5 bases, with 12 bases left between them. The CDR3 runs to 14 residues. Germline CDR1 KGHSH, CDR2 LQKENI. The CDR3 spells CASSPRTNGDEQYF. As DNA, the CDR3 is TGTGCCAGCTCACCACGAACAAACGGTGACGAGCAGTACTTC.

In its sample, this clonotype was seen many times. The rearrangement links TRBV2 to TRBJ1-5; D is uncertain. Trimming left V 10 bases short and J 3 bases short, with 13 bases between. The CDR3 sequence is 13 residues long. Germline V gives CDR1 SNHLY, CDR2 FYNNEI. CDR3 in DNA: TGTGCCACCTCCCGGGCCGACAATCAGCCCCAGCATTTT. It codes for CATSRADNQPQHF. Full variable domain (missing parts from reference TRBV2 and TRBJ1-5): EPEVTQTPSHQVTQMGQEVILRCVPISNHLYFYWYRQILGQKVEFLVSFYNNEISEKSEIFDDQFSVERPDGSNFTLKIRSTKLEDSAMYFCATSRADNQPQHFGDGTRLSIL.

This clonotype was counted many times. The chain has TRBV2 and TRBJ2-7, with D unclear. The ends were cut back, 2 bases at V and 3 bases at J, with 2 bases in the middle. The CDR3 consists of 11 residues. CDR1 SNHLY and CDR2 FYNNEI come from the germline V gene. The CDR3 region is CASSELYEQYF. In DNA form, the CDR3 reads TGTGCCAGCAGTGAACTCTACGAGCAGTACTTC.

The chain combines TRBV28 with TRBJ1-2; D gene unclear. The germline V gene encodes CDR1 MDHEN and CDR2 SYDVKM. CDR3 length equals 13 residues. The germline V and J ends were trimmed by 1 base and 7 bases, with 10 bases remaining between them. As DNA, the CDR3 is TGTGCCAGCAGTTTATATCTACCAAGTGGCTACACCTTC. It is translated as CASSLYLPSGYTF.

This clonotype was counted ten times or more. The chain couples TRBV7-9 to TRBJ2-3; 8 bases agree with TRBD2. Germline V gene data show CDR1 as SEHNR and CDR2 as FQNEAQ (reference sequence). The CDR3 is 16 amino acids. With V trimmed by 2 bases and J by 6 bases, 10 bases remained unmatched. The CDR3 DNA is TGTGCCAGCAGCTTAAGGGACGCGGGAGGTGGTGATACGCAGTATTTT. Translation: CASSLRDAGGGDTQYF.

This chain connects TRBV7-9 to TRBJ2-3; TRBD2 matches at 9 bases. Looked up from germline, CDR1 is SEHNR and CDR2 is FQNEAQ (reference sequence). The V gene end was trimmed by 5 bases and the J gene end by 6 bases; junction bases not matched to a gene: 15. The CDR3 has 17 residues. CDR3: CASSTSGVSGSLDTQYF. The CDR3 DNA reads TGTGCCAGCAGCACAAGCGGAGTTAGCGGGAGTCTTGATACGCAGTATTTT.

Concerning this clonotype: This sequence is one base from a far larger clone and is likely a read error. The V gene is TRBV5-1, the J gene TRBJ2-7; TRBD2 matches 7 bases. J lost 7 bases, V lost 5 bases, and 15 bases had no gene match. The CDR3 is 15 amino acids. From germline, CDR1 is SGHRS and CDR2 YFSETQ. The CDR3 sequence: CASSYSGYSYNEQYF. CDR3 sequence (DNA): TGCGCCAGCAGTTATAGCGGGTACTCCTACAATGAGCAGTACTTC.

This clonotype was seen a handful of times. V usage is TRBV20-1 and J usage is TRBJ2-1; 12 positions match TRBD2. The ends lost 0 bases at V and 9 bases at J; junction bases unmatched: 9. This CDR3 has 16 residues. CDR1 is DFQATT, CDR2 SNEGSKA, per germline (reference sequence). This CDR3 is CSARDRRLAGASEQFF. The CDR3 DNA sequence: TGCAGTGCTAGAGATAGGAGACTAGCGGGAGCGAGTGAGCAGTTCTTC.

The chain is built from TRBV20-1 and TRBJ2-1, with D perhaps TRBD1 (6 bases). V was shortened by 0 bases and J by 6 bases, with 9 bases between the two germline ends. This CDR3 region has 13 residues. CDR1 and CDR2 from the germline V gene are DFQATT and SNEGSKA (reference sequence). CDR3 in amino acids: CSARELQGNEQFF. The CDR3, as DNA: TGCAGTGCTAGAGAGTTACAGGGCAATGAGCAGTTCTTC.

The CDR3 DNA reads TGTGCCAGCAGCTTAGAAGGTTCCAGTAATTCACCCCTCCACTTT. This translates into CASSLEGSSNSPLHF. The genes are TRBV7-9 and TRBJ1-6; no reliable D call. This CDR3 is built from 15 residues. V was cut by 1 base and J by 6 bases, with 10 bases left in between. Germline V gene data show CDR1 as SEHNR and CDR2 as FQNEAQ (reference sequence).

In its sample, this clonotype was seen many times. The gene calls are TRBV6-2 or TRBV6-3 and TRBJ2-3; TRBD1 agrees at 7 bases. V dropped 4 bases and J dropped 6; count of bases not matched to a gene: 10. The CDR3 runs to 15 residues. Germline values: CDR1 MNHEY, CDR2 SVGEGT. The chain's CDR3 is CASSWTGFVFDTQYF. The DNA for the CDR3 is TGTGCCAGCAGTTGGACAGGCTTCGTTTTTGATACGCAGTATTTT.

This clonotype was detected a few times. A much larger clone is a single base away; this may be a read error. The chain has TRBV28 and TRBJ2-7, with TRBD2 matching over 8 bases. CDR1 is MDHEN, CDR2 SYDVKM, per germline. This CDR3 region has 14 residues. V lost 8 bases and J lost 7; bases outside the gene matches: 13. The CDR3 DNA reads as TGTGCCAGCCCGGGACGGGGGGGTCCCATGGAGCAGTACTTC. This translates into CASPGRGGPMEQYF.

This clonotype occurred a few times. The chain joins TRBV9 to TRBJ2-1; the D is unclear. The germline V and J ends were trimmed by 0 bases and 13 bases, with 8 bases remaining between them. In germline, CDR1 is SGDLS, CDR2 YYNGEE. The CDR3 has 11 residues. The CDR3 nucleotides read TGTGCCAGCAGCGTAGGGGGATCCCAGTTCTTC. This translates into CASSVGGSQFF.

Notes on this clonotype: The junction differs from germline at one of its ends, possibly a read error. This chain connects TRBV13 to TRBJ1-2; a weak D match, TRBD1 (5 bases). The CDR3 covers 14 residues. Germline CDR1 is PRHDT and CDR2 is FYEKMQ (reference sequence). For the CDR3, the DNA is TGTGCCAGCAGCTTAGGTCAGGGAATCTATGGCCACACCTTC. Protein product: CASSLGQGIYGHTF.

A few counts support this clonotype. V gene TRBV6-2 or TRBV6-3 combines with J gene TRBJ2-1, with D tentatively TRBD1 (6 bases). Trimming left V 0 bases short and J 0 bases short, with 12 bases between. This CDR3 spans 17 amino acids. In germline, CDR1 is MNHEY, CDR2 SVGEGT. The CDR3 sequence: CASSYSLKDSSYNEQFF. The CDR3 bases are TGTGCCAGCAGTTACTCACTCAAGGACAGCTCCTACAATGAGCAGTTCTTC.

This clonotype appeared a single time. The chain links TRBV7-8 to TRBJ1-4; D gene uncertain. The CDR3 spans 15 residues. The V and J ends lost 2 bases and 0 bases respectively, with 7 bases between them. Germline CDR1 SGHVS, CDR2 FQNEAQ. CDR3 sequence reads: CASSLWGATNEKLFF. For the CDR3, the DNA is TGTGCCAGCAGCTTATGGGGAGCAACTAATGAAAAACTGTTTTTT.

In its sample, this clonotype was seen a few times. This chain links TRBV24-1 with TRBJ2-1; D may be TRBD2 (5 bases). Germline-derived CDR1 and CDR2 are KGHDR and SFDVKD. Deletions cut 3 bases from V and 2 bases from J, with 13 bases between. The CDR3 is 16 residues long. CDR3 residues: CATSDPGILAYNEQFF. CDR3 nucleotides: TGTGCCACCAGTGATCCCGGGATCCTTGCCTACAATGAGCAGTTCTTC.

The rearrangement joins TRBV3-1 to TRBJ2-7, with D perhaps matching TRBD1 (5 bases). The CDR3 covers 13 residues. V was clipped by 6 bases and J by 0 bases, with 9 bases between them. Germline CDR1 LGHDT, CDR2 YNNKEL (reference sequence). The CDR3 DNA is TGTGCCAGCAGGGGGCAGAACTCCTACGAGCAGTACTTC. Its protein is CASRGQNSYEQYF.

The genes are TRBV7-9 and TRBJ1-2, with TRBD1 as a possible D gene (6 bases). The CDR3 covers 15 residues. Trimming stripped 1 base from V and 4 bases from J, with 13 bases between. The germline V gene encodes CDR1 SEHNR and CDR2 FQNEAQ (reference sequence). Here the CDR3 reads CASSLGSPGVYGYTF. CDR3 nucleotides: TGTGCCAGCAGCTTAGGGTCTCCAGGGGTCTATGGCTACACCTTC.

The chain couples TRBV4-1 to TRBJ2-7; D is possibly TRBD1 or TRBD2 (5 bases each). The V and J ends lost 1 base and 3 bases respectively, with 10 bases between them. This CDR3 spans 14 amino acids. CDR1 is MGHRA, CDR2 YSYEKL, per germline. CDR3: CASSQGWDGYEQYF. CDR3 coding DNA: TGCGCCAGCAGCCAAGGATGGGACGGCTACGAGCAGTACTTC.

As regards this clonotype: The CDR3 does not end in the conserved phenylalanine or tryptophan, so this is likely a read error. The genes are TRBV20-1 and TRBJ2-3; the D gene could be TRBD1 or TRBD2 (7 bases each). CDR3 length: 15 residues. V dropped 3 bases and J dropped 4 bases, with 17 bases sitting between them. Germline V gene lookup returns CDR1 DFQATT and CDR2 SNEGSKA (reference sequence). As DNA, the CDR3 is TGCAGTGCTAGCGAGGGGGCGGGAGCTGCAGATACGCAGTATCTT. This codes for CSASEGAGAADTQYL.

This clonotype showed up many times. The chain links TRBV20-1 to TRBJ2-7; D might be TRBD2 (6 bases). The V end was cut by 0 bases, the J end by 6 bases, with 15 bases between. CDR1 is DFQATT and CDR2 is SNEGSKA in the germline V gene (reference sequence). This CDR3 is 14 amino acids long. Written as DNA, the CDR3 is TGCAGTGCTAGAGATGAAACGGGAGTGAGCGAGCAGTACTTC. It specifies CSARDETGVSEQYF.

This rearrangement joins TRBV19 to TRBJ1-3; D may be TRBD1 (6 bases). Trimming shortened V by 2 bases and J by 2 bases, and 10 bases separated the two germline ends. Per germline, CDR1 LNHDA and CDR2 SQIVND (reference sequence). This CDR3 has 15 residues. CDR3 loop: CASSIPGGTGNTIYF. CDR3 DNA sequence: TGTGCCAGTAGTATACCGGGGGGCACTGGAAACACCATATATTTT.